This T cell receptor beta chain was recorded in a study of cytomegalovirus exposure and HLA in healthy donors. Notes on this clone: As yet, its antigen is unknown.

V dropped 5 bases and J dropped 9 bases, with 11 bases sitting between them. The germline V gene has CDR1 LGHNA and CDR2 YSLEER. The length of the CDR3 is 13 residues. Study-level findings and limits: Per a prior analysis, the majority of TCR beta V segments were productive roughly 90% or roughly 30% of the time.

Both 60 Vbeta primers and 13 Jbeta primers went into the PCR. Sequencing used immunoSEQ multiplex PCR; TCRdb keeps in-frame clones, though not all of them. The table shows about 190,000 clones, with 80% to 85% occurring only once. This sequence was found in a woman aged 25 to 39 in good health and CMV-seronegative. The V call is TRBV4-3, the J call TRBJ1-6; D perhaps matches TRBD1 (6 bases). Source material: PBMCs. In nucleotides, the CDR3 is TGCGCCAGCAGCTCAAGGGGGGGTTCACCCCTCCACTTT. Translated: CASSSRGGSPLHF.